This T cell receptor (beta chain) was captured by sequencing in a study of blood T cells in healthy people across ages. Germline-derived CDR1 and CDR2 are LGHNA and YSLEER. V gave up 3 bases and J gave up 8 bases; unmatched junction bases: 11. The CDR3 is 15 amino acids. The sample holds a few counts of this clonotype. With a J-beta primer mix and a sample-barcoded 5' primer, a second PCR ran about 7 to 11 cycles. Each CDR3 protein is one row after TCRdb ran MiXCR on the 5' RACE reads. The table includes fewer than 2,000,000 distinct CDR3 sequences, roughly 43% detected once. The sequence came from a human donor in good health. Sequencing was performed on blood. This rearrangement joins TRBV4-3 to TRBJ2-3; 7 bases agree with TRBD2. As DNA, the CDR3 is TGCGCCAGCAGCCATCGGGGGGTATCTCGGGGTACGCAGTATTTT. Translated, it gives CASSHRGVSRGTQYF.